A selection of T cell receptor beta chains follows, all from one sample in a study of cytomegalovirus exposure and HLA in healthy donors. The table came from immunoSEQ multiplex PCR; TCRdb's copy has only in-frame clones and leaves some out. The sample yields approximately 110,000 clones, around three quarters seen once. Input material: PBMCs. These receptors were taken from a human donor in good health. CDR3s include the opening cysteine and the closing phenylalanine or tryptophan. The D gene is left open where the match is weak. Expanded clones are given a class, and other clones once, few, many or no size at all.

d_call	v_call	clone_size	j_call	cdr3_aa	cdr3_nt
NA	TRBV5-1	NA	TRBJ2-7	CASSSAGDSALNEQYF	TGCGCCAGCAGCTCCGCCGGAGACAGCGCCTTGAACGAGCAGTACTTC
TRBD1	TRBV6-5	NA	TRBJ2-7	CASSRQGSYEQYF	TGTGCCAGCAGTAGACAGGGATCCTACGAGCAGTACTTC
TRBD1	TRBV2	NA	TRBJ2-3	CASRVNRGGTDTQYF	TGTGCCAGCAGGGTCAACAGGGGAGGCACAGATACGCAGTATTTT
TRBD1	TRBV19	NA	TRBJ1-4	CASSLYRGTAREKLFF	TGTGCCAGTAGTTTGTATCGCGGGACAGCCAGGGAAAAACTGTTTTTT
NA	TRBV18	NA	TRBJ1-1	CASSPGATEAFF	TGTGCCAGCTCACCAGGGGCCACTGAAGCTTTCTTT
NA	TRBV5-1	NA	TRBJ2-6	CASSDSSGANGLTF	TGCGCCAGCAGCGACAGCTCTGGGGCCAACGGCCTGACTTTC
NA	TRBV19	NA	TRBJ1-2	CASSIGRNYGYTF	TGTGCCAGTAGTATAGGTCGGAACTATGGCTACACCTTC
NA	TRBV7-8	NA	TRBJ2-3	CASSPRVYQWEEDTQYF	TGTGCCAGCAGCCCGAGGGTCTATCAGTGGGAGGAAGATACGCAGTATTTT
NA	TRBV15	NA	TRBJ1-4	CATSNLLGGNEKLFF	TGTGCCACCAGCAATCTTCTGGGGGGTAATGAAAAACTGTTTTTT
TRBD1	TRBV29-1	NA	TRBJ1-1	CSVEDQQGARNTEAFF	TGCAGCGTTGAAGATCAACAGGGGGCGCGGAACACTGAAGCTTTCTTT
NA	TRBV18	NA	TRBJ1-3	CASSPSVGGAPGNTIYF	TGTGCCAGCTCACCCTCGGTCGGGGGGGCCCCTGGAAACACCATATATTTT
NA	TRBV21-1	NA	TRBJ2-7	CASSKRQTYEQYF	TGTGCCAGCAGCAAAAGACAAACCTACGAGCAGTACTTC
NA	TRBV7-2	few	TRBJ1-1	CASSSPVGRGGTEAFF	TGTGCCAGCAGCTCTCCCGTGGGGCGCGGGGGGACTGAAGCTTTCTTT
NA	TRBV6-5	NA	TRBJ1-2	CASRTAGEGGYTF	TGTGCCAGCAGAACTGCAGGGGAGGGTGGCTACACCTTC
NA	TRBV2	NA	TRBJ1-6	CASRGALGSPLHF	TGTGCCAGCAGAGGGGCGCTGGGTTCACCCCTCCACTTT
NA	TRBV6-6	NA	TRBJ1-5	CASSYSSGPQHF	TGTGCCAGCAGTTACTCCTCGGGGCCCCAGCATTTT
TRBD1	TRBV19	NA	TRBJ2-4	CASSTIDGTGGRNIQYF	TGTGCCAGTAGTACAATCGACGGGACAGGGGGCAGGAACATTCAGTACTTC
TRBD2	TRBV28	NA	TRBJ2-1	CASSTAWRLAGYNEQFF	TGTGCCAGCAGCACCGCCTGGAGACTAGCGGGTTACAATGAGCAGTTCTTC
NA	TRBV19	NA	TRBJ1-2	CASSINHVGGTYGYTF	TGTGCCAGTAGTATAAATCATGTTGGGGGGACCTATGGCTACACCTTC
TRBD1	TRBV27	NA	TRBJ2-5	CASSTTGGFPGGEQYF	TGTGCCAGCAGTACTACAGGGGGGTTCCCCGGGGGAGAGCAGTACTTC
TRBD1	TRBV7-2	NA	TRBJ2-5	CASSAGTASGETQYF	TGTGCCAGCAGCGCTGGGACAGCCTCGGGAGAGACCCAGTACTTC
NA	TRBV5-1	NA	TRBJ1-4	CASSLEGPGKLFF	TGCGCCAGCAGCTTGGAAGGCCCGGGAAAACTGTTTTTT
TRBD1	TRBV10-2	NA	TRBJ1-1	CASSERDRGLNTEAFF	TGCGCCAGCAGTGAGCGGGACAGGGGGCTAAACACTGAAGCTTTCTTT
NA	TRBV7-9	NA	TRBJ2-7	CASSFESGVGEQYF	TGTGCCAGCAGCTTCGAGTCCGGGGTCGGCGAGCAGTACTTC
TRBD1	TRBV19	once	TRBJ1-2	CASSIGQGHGYTF	TGTGCCAGTAGTATAGGACAGGGACATGGCTACACCTTC
TRBD1	TRBV11-2	NA	TRBJ1-4	CASSRAGGNEKLFF	TGTGCCAGCAGCAGGGCAGGGGGAAATGAAAAACTGTTTTTT
NA	TRBV5-1	NA	TRBJ2-7	CASSYRQGSYEQYF	TGCGCCAGCAGCTATCGGCAGGGTTCCTACGAGCAGTACTTC
TRBD1	TRBV27	NA	TRBJ1-2	CASSITGQGAHGYTF	TGTGCCAGCAGTATCACCGGACAGGGGGCACATGGCTACACCTTC
TRBD2	TRBV9	NA	TRBJ2-7	CASSPPGLAGPYEQYF	TGTGCCAGCAGCCCCCCGGGACTAGCGGGACCCTACGAGCAGTACTTC
TRBD1	TRBV4-1	NA	TRBJ2-7	CASSQDRGTYEQYF	TGCGCCAGCAGCCAAGACAGGGGGACCTACGAGCAGTACTTC
TRBD1	TRBV25-1	few	TRBJ2-7	CASSDRGLKGFYEQYF	TGTGCCAGCAGTGACAGGGGGCTTAAGGGGTTTTACGAGCAGTACTTC
TRBD2	TRBV19	few	TRBJ2-1	CASSIDERDFYEQFF	TGTGCCAGTAGTATAGATGAGCGGGATTTCTATGAGCAGTTCTTC
TRBD1	TRBV7-9	NA	TRBJ1-1	CASSPLGQGGLSAFF	TGTGCCAGCAGCCCCCTAGGACAGGGGGGCTTATCGGCTTTCTTT
NA	TRBV7-9	NA	TRBJ2-7	CSSSPKEERTYEQYF	TGTTCCAGCAGCCCTAAGGAGGAAAGGACCTACGAGCAGTACTTC
NA	TRBV19	NA	TRBJ2-2	CASSWRGGGELFF	TGTGCCAGTAGTTGGAGGGGCGGCGGGGAGCTGTTTTTT
TRBD1	TRBV6-5	NA	TRBJ1-2	CASRGRDRGTGYTF	TGTGCCAGCAGAGGTCGGGACAGGGGAACCGGCTACACCTTC
NA	TRBV4-1	NA	TRBJ1-5	CASSPSLRQYNQPQHF	TGCGCCAGCAGCCCCTCCTTAAGACAGTACAATCAGCCCCAGCATTTT
TRBD1	TRBV10-3	NA	TRBJ1-1	CAISRTGRYTEAFF	TGTGCCATCAGTAGGACAGGGCGGTACACTGAAGCTTTCTTT
TRBD2	TRBV7-2	NA	TRBJ2-2	CASSPPRSAGSYGELFF	TGTGCCAGCAGCCCGCCCCGGTCAGCGGGATCTTATGGGGAGCTGTTTTTT
NA	TRBV27	NA	TRBJ1-1	CASGPGHYTEAFF	TGTGCCAGCGGACCGGGACACTACACTGAAGCTTTCTTT
TRBD2	TRBV11-3	NA	TRBJ2-1	CASSLDGASGVDEQFF	TGTGCCAGCAGCTTAGACGGGGCTAGCGGTGTGGATGAGCAGTTCTTC
NA	TRBV5-4	NA	TRBJ1-2	CASSLADSIPNYGYTF	TGTGCCAGCAGCTTAGCGGACAGCATACCTAACTATGGCTACACCTTC
TRBD1	TRBV29-1	NA	TRBJ2-7	CSVGRDRGYEQYF	TGCAGCGTCGGGCGGGACAGGGGTTACGAGCAGTACTTC
TRBD2	TRBV7-9	NA	TRBJ2-1	CASSLRLADEQFF	TGTGCCAGCAGCTTGAGGCTAGCGGATGAGCAGTTCTTC
NA	TRBV6-6	few	TRBJ2-5	CASSQPGLEYF	TGTGCCTCCTCCCAACCGGGACTGGAGTACTTC
TRBD2	TRBV5-1	NA	TRBJ2-5	CASSLASGRAVQETQYF	TGCGCCAGCAGCTTGGCGAGTGGGAGGGCCGTACAAGAGACCCAGTACTTC
TRBD2	TRBV13	NA	TRBJ2-7	CASSSRRGVSGASEQYF	TGTGCCAGCAGCTCCCGGCGTGGGGTGAGCGGGGCTTCTGAGCAGTACTTC
TRBD2	TRBV2	NA	TRBJ2-1	CASSREGLSYNEQFF	TGTGCCAGCAGCAGGGAGGGGCTTTCCTACAATGAGCAGTTCTTC
NA	TRBV7-9	NA	TRBJ2-3	CASSPKDTQYF	TGTGCCAGCAGCCCCAAAGATACGCAGTATTTT
NA	TRBV29-1	NA	TRBJ2-7	CSVAGTSLEPLTYEQYF	TGCAGCGTAGCCGGGACATCCCTTGAACCCCTTACCTACGAGCAGTACTTC
NA	TRBV10-2	NA	TRBJ1-4	CASRAGGNEKLFF	TGCGCCAGCAGAGCGGGAGGGAATGAAAAACTGTTTTTT
TRBD2	TRBV5-4	NA	TRBJ2-6	CASSPGGLAGVFGANVLTF	TGTGCCAGCAGCCCCGGGGGACTAGCGGGAGTCTTTGGGGCCAACGTCCTGACTTTC
TRBD1	TRBV28	once	TRBJ2-7	CASRSTGGRSYEQYF	TGTGCCAGCAGATCCACAGGGGGACGGTCCTACGAGCAGTACTTC
NA	TRBV28	NA	TRBJ1-3	CASKEVLSGNTIYF	TGTGCCAGCAAGGAGGTTCTATCTGGAAACACCATATATTTT
TRBD2	TRBV6-5	NA	TRBJ2-3	CASNLAGTDTQYF	TGTGCCAGCAATCTAGCGGGCACAGATACGCAGTATTTT
TRBD1	TRBV5-1	NA	TRBJ1-5	CASSPQGGDSNQPQHF	TGCGCCAGCAGCCCACAGGGGGGGGATAGCAATCAGCCCCAGCATTTT
NA	TRBV9	once	TRBJ1-1	CASSPEGYTEAFF	TGTGCCAGCAGCCCCGAGGGTTACACTGAAGCTTTCTTT
TRBD1	TRBV5-4	NA	TRBJ2-1	CASSTPGTGSHNEQFF	TGTGCCAGCAGCACTCCCGGGACAGGGTCCCACAATGAGCAGTTCTTC
TRBD2	TRBV5-1	NA	TRBJ2-1	CASSPGTSGGGEQFF	TGCGCCAGCAGCCCCGGGACTAGCGGGGGGGGTGAGCAGTTCTTC